The 13 T cell receptor beta chains in this list originate from one sample, sequenced in a study of T cell responses to AZD1222 COVID-19 vaccine. Sequencing was performed with immunoSEQ multiplex PCR; in TCRdb, only in-frame clones are kept and a portion is missing. The sample contains around 120,000 clones, 92% of which appear only once. The material was peripheral blood, obtained on day 0 of AZD1222 vaccination. Receptors were obtained from an adult in good health.

The chain has TRBV11-2 and TRBJ2-7, with TRBD1 matching over 10 bases. The CDR3 consists of 16 residues. The J segment lost 3 bases and the V segment lost 7 bases, leaving 12 bases of the junction unmatched. Germline V gives CDR1 SGHAT, CDR2 FQNNGV. In nucleotides, the CDR3 is TGTGCCAGCACCCAATTCCTTGGGGACAGGGGCTACGAGCAGTACTTC. Translating gives CASTQFLGDRGYEQYF.

The V call is TRBV27, the J call TRBJ1-5, with D perhaps matching TRBD1 (6 bases). CDR3 length: 17 residues. Per germline, CDR1 MNHEY and CDR2 SMNVEV (reference sequence). The ends were cut back, 3 bases at V and 0 bases at J, with 15 bases in the middle. The CDR3 spells CASSFTGQKYSNQPQHF. The CDR3 DNA is TGTGCCAGCAGTTTTACCGGACAGAAGTATAGCAATCAGCCCCAGCATTTT.

In its sample, this clone was seen once. The V and J genes are TRBV5-1 and TRBJ1-1, with D possibly matching TRBD1 (5 bases). Looked up from germline, CDR1 is SGHRS and CDR2 is YFSETQ. This CDR3 comprises 13 residues. Trimming pared 4 bases from V and 4 bases from J, leaving 11 bases between. In DNA form, the CDR3 reads TGCGCCAGCAGCACTATCGGGGGCACTGAAGCTTTCTTT. Encoded protein: CASSTIGGTEAFF. Complete variable domain (other parts from reference TRBV5-1 and TRBJ1-1): KAGVTQTPRYLIKTRGQQVTLSCSPISGHRSVSWYQQTPGQGLQFLFEYFSETQRNKGNFPGRFSGRQFSNSRSEMNVSTLELGDSALYLCASSTIGGTEAFFGQGTRLTVV.

The V and J genes are TRBV5-1 and TRBJ1-1; D not resolved. The V end lost 4 bases, the J end lost 4 bases, and 17 bases lay between the germline ends. The V gene's germline CDR1 is SGHRS and CDR2 YFSETQ. This CDR3 contains 15 residues. As DNA, the CDR3 is TGCGCCAGCAGCCCCTCCCCGGGGTTACTCACTGAAGCTTTCTTT. Encoded protein: CASSPSPGLLTEAFF.

The chain combines TRBV29-1 with TRBJ1-2; D uncertain. Germline CDR1 and CDR2: SQVTM and ANQGSEA. The CDR3 consists of 15 residues. Trimming cost V 4 bases and J 6 bases, with 21 bases left between them. The CDR3 nucleotides read TGCAGCGTTGTAGCCGACCATTACCCAAGGGATGGCTACACCTTC. It specifies CSVVADHYPRDGYTF.

V is TRBV18 and J is TRBJ2-7; 7 bases line up with TRBD1. Germline V gene data show CDR1 as KGHSH and CDR2 as LQKENI. J was trimmed by 7 bases and V by 3 bases; bases with no gene match: 12. There are 15 residues in the CDR3. This chain's CDR3 is CASSPGQRLAREQYF. CDR3 sequence (DNA): TGTGCCAGCTCACCGGGACAGCGCTTAGCACGGGAGCAGTACTTC.

The chain uses TRBV18 and TRBJ2-4; D ambiguous. The CDR3 contains 16 residues. Trimming stripped 2 bases from V and 2 bases from J, with 13 bases between. Germline V CDR1 and CDR2: KGHSH, LQKENI. DNA for the CDR3: TGTGCCAGCTCACCAGGCATTGCTAGTTCCAAAAACATTCAGTACTTC. Encoded protein: CASSPGIASSKNIQYF.

V gene TRBV7-2 combines with J gene TRBJ1-2; D not certain. CDR1 is SGHTA and CDR2 is FQGNSA in the germline V gene. With 5 bases removed from V and 6 bases from J, the gap between germline ends came to 13 bases. The CDR3 runs 13 residues. CDR3 in amino acids: CASSPQMGDGYTF. The CDR3 nucleotides are TGTGCCAGCAGCCCCCAGATGGGAGATGGCTACACCTTC.

The chain has TRBV28 and TRBJ1-6; D is undetermined. Looked up from germline, CDR1 is MDHEN and CDR2 is SYDVKM. Trimming removed 0 bases from V and 7 bases from J, with 7 bases in between. The CDR3 spans 14 residues. CDR3 DNA sequence: TGTGCCAGCAGTTTATGGCCCGAAAATTCACCCCTCCACTTT. This gives the protein CASSLWPENSPLHF.

This chain links TRBV5-1 with TRBJ1-5, with D maybe TRBD1 (5 bases). The germline V gene has CDR1 SGHRS and CDR2 YFSETQ. The CDR3 has 14 residues. V dropped 4 bases and J dropped 2 bases, with 10 bases sitting between them. CDR3 nucleotide sequence: TGCGCCAGCAGCACTGGGGACCGCAATCAGCCCCAGCATTTT. This sequence encodes CASSTGDRNQPQHF. Filled out from reference TRBV5-1 and TRBJ1-5, the complete variable domain reads KAGVTQTPRYLIKTRGQQVTLSCSPISGHRSVSWYQQTPGQGLQFLFEYFSETQRNKGNFPGRFSGRQFSNSRSEMNVSTLELGDSALYLCASSTGDRNQPQHFGDGTRLSIL.

The CDR3 DNA reads TGTGCCTGGAACGAAGGGGCCCCAGTCTATGGCTACACCTTC. This codes for CAWNEGAPVYGYTF. The chain employs TRBV30 and TRBJ1-2, with D possibly matching TRBD1 (5 bases). V gave up 4 bases and J gave up 4 bases, with 16 bases separating them. This CDR3 has 14 residues. Germline CDR1 is GTSNPN and CDR2 is SVGIG (reference sequence).

The chain uses TRBV19 and TRBJ2-2, with TRBD2 matching over 10 bases. The germline CDR1 and CDR2 sequences are LNHDA and SQIVND (reference sequence). This CDR3 is 15 amino acids long. Trimming at V came to 10 bases and at J to 7 bases, leaving 12 bases not matched to a gene. The CDR3 DNA sequence: TGTGCCATCACCCTCACTAGCGGGGCCGACGGGGAGCTGTTTTTT. Amino acids: CAITLTSGADGELFF.

This clone showed up just once. CDR3 protein: CASGDMVSNQPQHF. In DNA form, the CDR3 reads TGTGCCAGCGGGGACATGGTGAGCAATCAGCCCCAGCATTTT. The rearrangement uses TRBV10-3 and TRBJ1-5; possible D gene TRBD1, 6 bases. Germline assignment: CDR1 ENHRY and CDR2 SYGVKD. The CDR3 loop spans 14 amino acids. Trimming took off 10 bases at V and 1 base at J, with 14 bases between the two ends.